Detailed here is one T cell receptor (beta chain). This clone's antigen is unknown. No base quality values were provided; no much bigger clone lies one nucleotide off. These data originate in a study of cytomegalovirus exposure and HLA in healthy donors (dated by TCRdb to 2016 to 2017). For context, the study as a whole: In an earlier analysis of some 550 of the donors, around 300 Gb of sequence data and 117 million unique TCR beta sequences from about 179 million T cells were reported. Roughly 300 gigabases of sequencing data and around 88 million unique TCR sequences made up an early release that covered several hundred HLA-typed donors. Of the roughly 430 genotyped donors, about 84% fell in the genetic ancestry cluster associated with self-reported Caucasian donors. The study aimed to test whether cataloging public T cell receptors could reveal signatures of past pathogen exposure. The T cell repertoires of under 750 subjects were profiled by immunosequencing and related to cytomegalovirus serostatus. Besides the first cohort of some 670 subjects, a separate validation cohort made up of over 100 different subjects was used. To predict cytomegalovirus infection status, the study combined high-throughput TCR immunosequencing, statistical association of individual TCRs with disease status, and machine learning. To study patterns of TCR occurrence, a later analysis re-analyzed previously published TCR beta repertoires from just over 650 donors and added high-resolution HLA genotyping. In the later analysis, no new phenotypic data were used to find candidate immune exposures; instead, reliance was placed on TCR beta sequences and their occurrence across donors. An earlier analysis of several hundred of the donors applied high-throughput TCR beta sequencing to assess whether each TCR beta V gene segment acted as functional or pseudogenic. Donor age, sex, ethnicity and CMV serostatus were compiled alongside the repertoire data. A later genetic analysis used genome-wide SNP genotypes for about 65% of the 666 donors, treating that subset as a discovery cohort. Every repertoire in the discovery cohort had been generated on one and the same sequencing platform. HLA typing included class I and class II loci at four-digit resolution. Typing coverage varied by locus: roughly 629-640 donors for A, B, C, DRB1 and DQB1; around 560 for DQA1; approximately 570 for DPA1; 450 to 480 for DPB1. Four to six DR-DQ haplotypes were handled as single units for association and clustering, since linkage in the cohort was strong. Among roughly 400 genotyped donors of the cohort, an average of 235,054 unique TCR beta nucleotide sequences were sequenced per donor, around 20% of them non-productive. The paper's findings and limits, for the study overall: In a later genetic analysis, a missense DCLRE1C variant was associated with V-gene and J-gene trimming of TCR beta chains, and the association was replicated in an independent cohort. Because the 87-base-pair reads could not distinguish some IMGT-functional V segments, including TRBV6-2 and TRBV6-3, those segments were excluded. A later analysis found that most CMV-associated TCR beta chains appeared HLA-restricted, with HLA associations seemingly driven largely by CMV exposure. Specific HLA alleles were associated with 15,000 to 20,000 TCR beta sequences at a false discovery rate of 0.05 in a later analysis. A few of the identified cytomegalovirus-associated TCR beta chains were confirmed in vitro to be specific for cytomegalovirus antigens. Presence/absence analyses assumed roughly uniform sequencing depth across donors, an assumption that may not hold. A group of highly shared sequence variants was considered likely to be a technical artifact of the sequencing pipeline. In this cohort, only TCR beta chains were sequenced, and detectable features were limited by the absence of alpha or paired-chain data. Compared with equally common non-associated chains, HLA-associated TCR beta chains in a later analysis were more clonally expanded and had lower generation probabilities. For the cohort, immune exposure information was limited to CMV serostatus. Most TCR sequences were observed very rarely across donors, whereas some public TCRs were present in many individuals. Broadly in line with IMGT annotations, most TCR beta V segments showed up in productive rearrangements about 87% or about 30% of the time in an earlier analysis of roughly 590 of the donors. The classifier was reported to diagnose cytomegalovirus status with high specificity and sensitivity in both the original and validation cohorts. Because some donors lacked HLA typing at each locus, the association tests relied only on the typed subset. A further reported finding was that TCR beta sequences accurately predicted the HLA-A and HLA-B alleles for most subjects in the first cohort. A later analysis reported that several top co-occurrence clusters appeared linked to parvovirus B19, influenza, CMV and Epstein-Barr virus. Linkage disequilibrium might explain the correlated functional status among segregating V segments, but an unknown experimental factor could not be ruled out. Assigning TCR associations to individual alleles was difficult when HLA alleles, especially DR and DQ, strongly co-occurred. The authors suggested that the approach could potentially be extended to other disease states and immunological phenotypes. In a later genetic analysis, fewer N-insertions in productive TCRs were reported among donors in an Asian-associated ancestry cluster than the roughly 700-donor mean. Around 16 rarely observed V segments, including chromosome 9 orphons, were excluded from the earlier analysis of 550 to 700 of the donors because counts were too low. In a later analysis, the rate of TCR association differed among HLA loci, with DRB1 alleles having the most associated TCRs and HLA-C alleles having the fewest. The study gave a list of under 200 TCR beta chains associated with cytomegalovirus.

The cohort was made up of about 610 healthy bone marrow donors. Cohort members were all nominally healthy when sampled, although unrecorded immune exposures were likely present. The donor tested CMV seronegative and was one of the 352 seronegative cohort members. Every donor gave a peripheral blood sample, and the peripheral blood mononuclear cells from that sample were used for TCR beta sequencing. Genomic DNA was extracted from the blood cell samples with the Qiagen DNeasy Blood Extraction Kit. Receptors were amplified or captured by the immunoSEQ multiplex PCR assay. For the multiplex PCR, a mixture combining 60 forward primers for TCR Vbeta segments and 13 reverse primers for TCR Jbeta segments was used. The CDR3 region of rearranged TCR beta genes was amplified from genomic DNA with a multiplex PCR assay. The amplified TCR beta libraries were sequenced on the Illumina HiSeq System as 87-base-pair reads. Regarding the original processing steps: Across the 500 to 850 repertoires, a later analysis counted tens of millions of unique TCR beta chains, 8.5 million to 12 million of which were shared by at least two donors. To remove PCR and sequencing errors, raw reads were error-corrected and collapsed into unique sequences using a nearest-neighbor algorithm that merged closely related sequences. V, D and J gene segments were assigned by aligning CDR3 sequences to IMGT reference sequences. For a sequence to be retained, a match of at least six nucleotides was required to both a V gene segment and a J gene segment. A rearrangement was called productive if the CDR3 had no stop codons and remained in frame with V and J, and every other rearrangement was called non-productive. CDR3 was defined according to IMGT convention as the region running from the second conserved V-encoded cysteine to the conserved J-encoded phenylalanine. Sequences without an unambiguous match to a single V gene segment were excluded from the earlier analysis of several hundred of the donors. An earlier analysis of over 450 of the donors classified V segments as functional when productive rearrangements were above 56.7% and as segregating when the standard deviation between donors was above 5%. A statistical classification framework was built for diagnosing cytomegalovirus status from the catalog of TCR beta chain sequences. In a later analysis, TCR nucleotide sequences were compared against IMGT/GENE-DB human TR gene sequences so that V and J genes could be assigned. A later analysis assigned CDR3 sequences and most-parsimonious VDJ recombination scenarios with the TCRdist pipeline. In a later analysis, every TCR beta chain was defined by the combination of its CDR3 amino acid sequence and its V-gene family, and reads without a unique V-gene family were dropped. To address suspected cross-contamination and a sequencing artifact, a later analysis removed 592 highly shared, low-generation-probability nucleotide sequences. In a later analysis, a clonal expansion index for each public chain was calculated from normalized within-repertoire ranks of inferred template counts. A later analysis computed generation probabilities with a VDJ recombination model fitted to out-of-frame rearrangements, and checked the results against IGoR. A later analysis scored TCR-TCR, TCR-HLA and TCR-CMV co-occurrence with hypergeometric tests, applying a repertoire-size bias correction to TCR pairs. In a later analysis, false discovery rates were estimated by permuting HLA or CMV assignments 20 times. In a later analysis, co-occurring TCRs were grouped using DBSCAN, with TCRdist sequence similarity added in when clustering inside HLA-allele-positive subsets. Repertoires with fewer than 30,000 or more than 120,000 public chains were left out of co-occurrence clustering, as were roughly five repertoires with anomalous nucleotide sharing. Not all clones reach the TCRdb copy of this immuneACCESS table, which keeps in-frame sequences only. Checked studies attribute under half of the gap to unresolved V genes and leave the rest unexplained. V, J and clone size are taken as reported in that table, and D and trimming were inferred from the DNA itself. The table for this sample lists approximately 130,000 clones; 79% of them were counted only once. The ten most abundant clones make up 0.9% to 1.2% of the sample.

The CDR3 goes from the cysteine to the phenylalanine over 15 residues. The kept DNA is CDR3 alone, 45 bases in frame from the first base. The CDR1 and CDR2 encoded by the germline V gene are SGHTA and FQGNSA. Trimming accounts for 6 bases at V and 7 bases at J, while the number of junction bases matched to no gene is 10. Material for sequencing was PBMCs. The receptor was derived from a male donor in good health and CMV-seronegative. This chain joins TRBV7-2 to TRBJ2-2; a stretch of 8 junction bases matches TRBD1. The DNA sequence is TGTGCCAGCAGTTCGGGACAGGTCTCCCGCGGGGAGCTGTTTTTT. Its protein reads: CASSSGQVSRGELFF.